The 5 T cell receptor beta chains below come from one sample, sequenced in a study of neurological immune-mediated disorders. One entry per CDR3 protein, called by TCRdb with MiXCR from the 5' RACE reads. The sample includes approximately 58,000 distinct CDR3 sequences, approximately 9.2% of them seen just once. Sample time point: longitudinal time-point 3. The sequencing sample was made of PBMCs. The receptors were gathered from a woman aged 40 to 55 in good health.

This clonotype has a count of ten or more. In nucleotides, the CDR3 is TGTGCCAGCAGCTTAAGTTCCGATACGCAGTATTTT. It codes for CASSLSSDTQYF. The V call is TRBV7-9, the J call TRBJ2-3, with no clear D. The V gene lost 2 bases and the J gene lost 6 bases, with 6 bases spanning the gap. Germline assignment: CDR1 SEHNR and CDR2 FQNEAQ (reference sequence). This CDR3 spans 12 amino acids.

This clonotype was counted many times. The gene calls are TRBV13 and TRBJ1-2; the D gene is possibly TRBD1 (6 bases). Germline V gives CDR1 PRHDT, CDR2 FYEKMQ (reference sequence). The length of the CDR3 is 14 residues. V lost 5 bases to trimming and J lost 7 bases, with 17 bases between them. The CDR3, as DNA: TGTGCCAGCAGCCCGACGGGGGCTTCGAGTGGCTACACCTTC. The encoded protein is CASSPTGASSGYTF.

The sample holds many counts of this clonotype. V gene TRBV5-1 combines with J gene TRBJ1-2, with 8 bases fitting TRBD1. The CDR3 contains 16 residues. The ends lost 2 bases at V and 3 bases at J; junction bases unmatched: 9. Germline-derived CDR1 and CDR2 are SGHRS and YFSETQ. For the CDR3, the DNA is TGCGCCAGCAGCTTAAACACTTTGACAGGGGACTATGGCTACACCTTC. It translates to CASSLNTLTGDYGYTF.

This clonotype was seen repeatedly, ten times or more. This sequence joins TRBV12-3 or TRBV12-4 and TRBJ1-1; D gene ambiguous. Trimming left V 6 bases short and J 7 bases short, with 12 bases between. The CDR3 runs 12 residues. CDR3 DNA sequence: TGTGCCAGCAGCTTCCCGGGGTTTGAAGCTTTCTTT. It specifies CASSFPGFEAFF.

The CDR3 DNA sequence: TGTGCCAGCAGCAGATTAGACAGCCCCGGGGTGGACACCTTC. Protein sequence: CASSRLDSPGVDTF. This chain links TRBV9 with TRBJ1-2, with D possibly TRBD1 on 5 matching bases. Germline values: CDR1 SGDLS, CDR2 YYNGEE. V shed 4 bases and J shed 12 bases, with 22 bases lying between them. This CDR3 has 14 residues. Drawing the rest from reference TRBV9 and TRBJ1-2, the complete variable domain is DSGVTQTPKHLITATGQRVTLRCSPRSGDLSVYWYQQSLDQGLQFLIQYYNGEERAKGNILERFSAQQFPDLHSELNLSSLELGDSALYFCASSRLDSPGVDTFGSGTRLTVV.